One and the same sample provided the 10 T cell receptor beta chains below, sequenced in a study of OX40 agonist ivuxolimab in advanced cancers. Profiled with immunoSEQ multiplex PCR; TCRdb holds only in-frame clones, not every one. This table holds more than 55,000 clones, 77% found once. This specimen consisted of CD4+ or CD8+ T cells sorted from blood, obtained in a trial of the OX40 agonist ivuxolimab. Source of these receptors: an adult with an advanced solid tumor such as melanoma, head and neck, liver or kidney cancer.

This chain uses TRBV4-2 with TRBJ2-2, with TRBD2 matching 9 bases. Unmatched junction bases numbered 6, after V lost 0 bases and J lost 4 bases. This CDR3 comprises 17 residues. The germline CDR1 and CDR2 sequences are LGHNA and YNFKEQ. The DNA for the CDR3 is TGTGCCAGCAGCCAAGAGGTAGCGGGAGTTGGCACCGGGGAGCTGTTTTTT. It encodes CASSQEVAGVGTGELFF.

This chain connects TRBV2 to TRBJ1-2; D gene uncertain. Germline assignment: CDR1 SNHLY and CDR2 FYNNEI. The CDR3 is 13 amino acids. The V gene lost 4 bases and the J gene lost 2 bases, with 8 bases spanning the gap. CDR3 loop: CASSAAVNYGYTF. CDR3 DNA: TGTGCCAGCAGTGCGGCGGTAAACTATGGCTACACCTTC.

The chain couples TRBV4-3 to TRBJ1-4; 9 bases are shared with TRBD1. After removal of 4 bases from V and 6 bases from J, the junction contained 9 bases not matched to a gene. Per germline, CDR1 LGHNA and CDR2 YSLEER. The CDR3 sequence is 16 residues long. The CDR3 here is CASSPQGAGGHEKLFF. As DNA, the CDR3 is TGCGCCAGCAGCCCACAGGGGGCCGGGGGACATGAAAAACTGTTTTTT.

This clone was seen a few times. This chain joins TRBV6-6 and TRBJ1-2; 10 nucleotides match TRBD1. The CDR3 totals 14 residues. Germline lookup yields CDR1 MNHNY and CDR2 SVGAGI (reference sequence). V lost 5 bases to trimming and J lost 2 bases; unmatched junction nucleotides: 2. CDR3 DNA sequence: TGTGCCAGCAGTAAGGGACAGGGGAACTATGGCTACACCTTC. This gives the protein CASSKGQGNYGYTF.

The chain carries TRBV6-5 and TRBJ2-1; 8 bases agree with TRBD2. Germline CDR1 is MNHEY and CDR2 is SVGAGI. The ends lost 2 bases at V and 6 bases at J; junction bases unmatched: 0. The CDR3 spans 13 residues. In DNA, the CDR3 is TGTGCCAGCAGTTACCTAGCGGGCAATGAGCAGTTCTTC. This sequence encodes CASSYLAGNEQFF.

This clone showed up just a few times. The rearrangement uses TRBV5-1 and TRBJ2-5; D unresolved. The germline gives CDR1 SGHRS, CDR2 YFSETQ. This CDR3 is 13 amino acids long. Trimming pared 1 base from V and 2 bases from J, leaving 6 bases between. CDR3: CASSLMEQETQYF. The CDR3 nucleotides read TGCGCCAGCAGCTTGATGGAACAAGAGACCCAGTACTTC. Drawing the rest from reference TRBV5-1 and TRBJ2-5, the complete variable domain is KAGVTQTPRYLIKTRGQQVTLSCSPISGHRSVSWYQQTPGQGLQFLFEYFSETQRNKGNFPGRFSGRQFSNSRSEMNVSTLELGDSALYLCASSLMEQETQYFGPGTRLLVL.

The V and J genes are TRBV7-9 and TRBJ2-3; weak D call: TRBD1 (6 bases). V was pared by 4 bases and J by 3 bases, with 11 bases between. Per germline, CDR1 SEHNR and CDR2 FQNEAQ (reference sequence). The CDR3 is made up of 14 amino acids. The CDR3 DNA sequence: TGTGCCAGCAGCTGGCTGGGGGCAACAGATACGCAGTATTTT. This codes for CASSWLGATDTQYF.

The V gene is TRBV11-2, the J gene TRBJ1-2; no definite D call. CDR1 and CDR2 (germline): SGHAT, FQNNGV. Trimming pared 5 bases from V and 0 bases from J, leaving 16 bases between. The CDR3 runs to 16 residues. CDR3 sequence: CASSPLTGRSNYGYTF. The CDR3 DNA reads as TGTGCCAGCAGCCCTCTAACCGGAAGGTCTAACTATGGCTACACCTTC.

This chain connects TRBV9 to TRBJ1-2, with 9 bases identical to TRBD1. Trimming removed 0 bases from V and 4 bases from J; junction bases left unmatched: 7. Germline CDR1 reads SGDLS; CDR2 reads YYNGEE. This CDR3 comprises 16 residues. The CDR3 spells CASSVEPGQGFYGYTF. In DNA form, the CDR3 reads TGTGCCAGCAGCGTAGAACCGGGACAGGGATTCTATGGCTACACCTTC.

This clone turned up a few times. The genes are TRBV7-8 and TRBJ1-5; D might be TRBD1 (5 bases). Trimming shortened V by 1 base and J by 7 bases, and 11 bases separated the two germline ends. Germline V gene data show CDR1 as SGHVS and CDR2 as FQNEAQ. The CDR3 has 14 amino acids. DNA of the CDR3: TGTGCCAGCAGCTTAGGAGACAGAAGGCAGCCCCAGCATTTT. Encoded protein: CASSLGDRRQPQHF.